The 25 T cell receptor beta chains below all came from one sample that was sequenced in a study of shared T cell receptors in the human thymus (dated by TCRdb to about 2021). Library construction relied on the immunoSEQ multiplex PCR assay. The table comes from immuneACCESS by way of TCRdb, which keeps in-frame sequences with V and J called. Part of the clones is missing from these tables; in studies checked, under half for an unresolved V gene and the rest for unknown reasons. Recorded for this sample are under 450,000 clones; around 95% of them occurred a single time. In total, the top ten clones hold roughly 0.02% of the sample. The sequenced material came from thymocytes. The receptors shown here come from a human donor.

CDR3 residues: CASSFNGQLSSSYNEQFF. The CDR3 DNA is TGTGCCAGCAGTTTCAATGGTCAGCTTTCCTCCTCCTACAATGAGCAGTTCTTC. This chain joins TRBV28 and TRBJ2-1; D gene uncertain. The CDR3 covers 18 residues. Germline loops: CDR1 MDHEN, CDR2 SYDVKM. V was pared by 3 bases and J by 0 bases, with 18 bases between. The variable domain in full, completed from reference TRBV28 and TRBJ2-1, reads DVKVTQSSRYLVKRTGEKVFLECVQDMDHENMFWYRQDPGLGLRLIYFSYDVKMKEKGDIPEGYSVSREKKERFSLILESASTNQTSMYLCASSFNGQLSSSYNEQFFGPGTRLTVL.

The V call is TRBV4-1, the J call TRBJ2-1, with 8 bases matching TRBD1. This CDR3 comprises 16 residues. Germline values: CDR1 MGHRA, CDR2 YSYEKL. Trimming cost V 1 base and J 4 bases; bases outside gene matches: 6. The CDR3 spells CASSQASGTGYNEQFF. CDR3 DNA sequence: TGCGCCAGCAGCCAAGCTTCCGGGACAGGTTACAATGAGCAGTTCTTC.

V gene TRBV11-1 combines with J gene TRBJ2-1; 8 bases align to TRBD1. The CDR3 is made up of 16 amino acids. Per the germline V gene, CDR1 is SGHAT and CDR2 is FQDESV (reference sequence). The V segment lost 5 bases and the J segment 5 bases; nucleotides outside the gene matches: 11. The CDR3 reads CASSLRQGPSDNEQFF. CDR3 in DNA: TGTGCCAGCAGCCTTCGACAGGGGCCGAGTGACAATGAGCAGTTCTTC.

V and J are TRBV7-9 and TRBJ2-1, with 10 bases aligning to TRBD1. Trimming removed 1 base from V and 4 bases from J; junction bases left unmatched: 13. CDR1 SEHNR and CDR2 FQNEAQ come from the germline V gene (reference sequence). The CDR3 is 19 residues long. The CDR3 spells CASSLVGTGVVGTYNEQFF. The CDR3 DNA reads TGTGCCAGCAGCTTAGTCGGGACAGGGGTCGTCGGGACGTACAATGAGCAGTTCTTC.

In DNA, the CDR3 is TGTGCCAGCAGCCTCGCTAATTACAGCTCCTACGAGCAGTACTTC. Its translation: CASSLANYSSYEQYF. The chain couples TRBV14 to TRBJ2-7, with D unresolved. Trimming removed 4 bases at V and 0 bases at J, with 13 bases between. CDR1 and CDR2 (germline): SGHDN, FVKESK. CDR3 length: 15 amino acids.

The table lists this clone with a count of one. The chain has TRBV4-1 and TRBJ2-1; a possible D gene is TRBD1 (5 bases). Germline values: CDR1 MGHRA, CDR2 YSYEKL. V gave up 1 base and J gave up 10 bases, with 14 bases separating them. The CDR3 is 14 amino acids. The CDR3 loop is CASSQGTGLREQFF. In nucleotides, the CDR3 is TGCGCCAGCAGCCAAGGTACAGGCCTGAGGGAGCAGTTCTTC.

The chain has TRBV7-2 and TRBJ2-7, with D perhaps matching TRBD2 (6 bases). The CDR3 spans 12 residues. Germline lookup yields CDR1 SGHTA and CDR2 FQGNSA. Trimming removed 7 bases from V and 4 bases from J, with 11 bases in between. In DNA, the CDR3 is TGTGCCAGCACCTCTCGGGGGTACGAGCAGTACTTC. This sequence encodes CASTSRGYEQYF.

This clone has just one count. The genes are TRBV27 and TRBJ2-2; 11 nucleotides line up with TRBD2. This CDR3 region has 17 residues. Unmatched junction bases numbered 10, after V lost 3 bases and J lost 7 bases. CDR1 is MNHEY and CDR2 is SMNVEV in the germline V gene (reference sequence). The CDR3 DNA sequence: TGTGCCAGCAGTTTTTATGGTAGCGGGAGGGCAAACGGGGAGCTGTTTTTT. Translation: CASSFYGSGRANGELFF.

DNA of the CDR3: TGTGCTAGTGGTTTAGGGGGGCCCTATGGCTACACCTTC. Translation: CASGLGGPYGYTF. This chain connects TRBV12-5 to TRBJ1-2; a possible D gene is TRBD1 (6 bases). This CDR3 has 13 amino acids. Germline CDR1 is LGHNT and CDR2 is FRNRAP. Trimming left V 3 bases short and J 4 bases short, with 9 bases between.

This sequence joins TRBV28 and TRBJ2-7; 11 nucleotides align to TRBD2. The CDR3 runs 15 residues. The junction had 11 bases not matched to a gene; V was cut back by 7 bases and J by 6 bases. The germline V gene has CDR1 MDHEN and CDR2 SYDVKM. The chain's CDR3 is CASIAGSGRALEQYF. DNA for the CDR3: TGTGCCAGCATCGCCGGTAGCGGGAGGGCCCTCGAGCAGTACTTC.

The chain combines TRBV7-6 with TRBJ2-1, with 11 bases matching TRBD2. Germline V gives CDR1 SGHVS, CDR2 FNYEAQ. The CDR3 sequence is 18 residues long. With 1 base clipped from V and 7 bases from J, the junction kept 12 bases outside the gene matches. The CDR3 DNA follows: TGTGCCAGCAGCTTAGGTGGACTAGCGGGTTCACCTATAAATGAGCAGTTCTTC. Its translation is CASSLGGLAGSPINEQFF.

This clone was seen just once. V usage is TRBV9 and J usage is TRBJ1-3, with TRBD1 matching over 9 bases. The CDR3 loop spans 16 amino acids. The V gene end was trimmed by 3 bases and the J gene end by 5 bases; junction bases not matched to a gene: 9. In germline, CDR1 is SGDLS, CDR2 YYNGEE. CDR3 amino acids: CASSGRQGVLRNTIYF. The CDR3 DNA reads as TGTGCCAGCAGCGGTAGACAGGGGGTCTTGAGAAACACCATATATTTT.

This chain connects TRBV14 to TRBJ1-3; D ambiguous. The V end lost 0 bases, the J end lost 0 bases, and 9 bases lay between the germline ends. The CDR3 consists of 16 residues. Germline CDR1 is SGHDN and CDR2 is FVKESK. The DNA for the CDR3 is TGTGCCAGCAGCCAAGATCCCGGAAGCTCTGGAAACACCATATATTTT. It specifies CASSQDPGSSGNTIYF.

V and J are TRBV28 and TRBJ2-1, with 8 bases lining up with TRBD2. Trimming at V came to 3 bases and at J to 0 bases, leaving 10 bases not matched to a gene. From germline, CDR1 is MDHEN and CDR2 SYDVKM. This CDR3 has 18 residues. The DNA of the CDR3 is TGTGCCAGCAGTTTCCGTGTTACCGGGACTAGCTCCTACAATGAGCAGTTCTTC. This sequence encodes CASSFRVTGTSSYNEQFF.

This clone was counted a single time. The chain uses TRBV7-9 and TRBJ2-1, with 7 bases fitting TRBD2. V shed 1 base, J shed 9 bases, and the junction held 6 bases outside the gene matches. Germline lookup yields CDR1 SEHNR and CDR2 FQNEAQ (reference sequence). The length of the CDR3 is 14 residues. The CDR3 is CASSLGREFGEQFF. The CDR3 nucleotides read TGTGCCAGCAGCTTAGGGCGGGAGTTTGGTGAGCAGTTCTTC.

This chain joins TRBV5-5 and TRBJ1-2; no reliable D call. This CDR3 comprises 15 residues. The germline gives CDR1 SGHKS, CDR2 YYEKEE (reference sequence). V lost 4 bases, J lost 1 base, and 14 bases lay in between. CDR3 DNA: TGTGCCAGCAGCCCGATCCCAAGTTTTAACTATGGCTACACCTTC. It encodes CASSPIPSFNYGYTF.

The chain uses TRBV7-3 and TRBJ2-1; D gene uncertain. The germline CDR1 and CDR2 sequences are SGHTA and FQGTGA. V was trimmed by 0 bases and J by 2 bases, leaving 14 bases between them. CDR3 length: 17 amino acids. This CDR3 reads CASSLTGSGRPYNEQFF. The CDR3 bases are TGTGCCAGCAGCTTAACTGGGTCCGGGCGGCCCTACAATGAGCAGTTCTTC.

This clone was seen only once. J is TRBJ2-7 and V is TRBV28, with 8 bases lining up with TRBD1. The V and J ends lost 2 bases and 5 bases, in that order; junction bases with no gene match: 11. Looked up from germline, CDR1 is MDHEN and CDR2 is SYDVKM. This CDR3 spans 16 amino acids. CDR3 nucleotide sequence: TGTGCCAGCAGTTTACCGTGGGACAGGATTGTCCACGAGCAGTACTTC. Amino acid sequence: CASSLPWDRIVHEQYF.

Here the CDR3 reads CASSYSGAGRTPLHF. The CDR3 nucleotides read TGTGCCAGCAGTTACAGTGGGGCAGGGAGGACACCCCTCCACTTT. This rearrangement joins TRBV6-5 to TRBJ1-6; possible D gene TRBD1, 5 bases. Germline values: CDR1 MNHEY, CDR2 SVGAGI. The CDR3 consists of 15 residues. V gave up 2 bases and J gave up 11 bases, with 16 bases separating them.

The CDR3 DNA reads TGTGCCAGCAGGAGGGGGACAGATACGCAGTATTTT. It translates to CASRRGTDTQYF. The rearrangement joins TRBV5-5 to TRBJ2-3; D is perhaps TRBD1 (6 bases). The CDR3 length is 12 residues. Between the trimmed V and J ends, which lost 5 bases and 3 bases, there was a span of 7 bases. Germline V gives CDR1 SGHKS, CDR2 YYEKEE (reference sequence).

This rearrangement joins TRBV27 to TRBJ2-7; no definite D call. Trimming left V 6 bases short and J 1 base short, with 7 bases between. Per the germline V gene, CDR1 is MNHEY and CDR2 is SMNVEV (reference sequence). The CDR3 sequence is 12 residues long. The CDR3 nucleotides are TGTGCCAGCAGAAAGGGATCCTACGAGCAGTACTTC. Its protein is CASRKGSYEQYF.

The chain has TRBV27 and TRBJ1-1, with no clear D. The CDR3 runs to 13 residues. V gave up 1 base and J gave up 6 bases, with 9 bases separating them. Germline V gene data show CDR1 as MNHEY and CDR2 as SMNVEV (reference sequence). The CDR3 loop reads CASSLCVGAEAFF. The CDR3 DNA reads TGTGCCAGCAGTTTATGCGTCGGGGCTGAAGCTTTCTTT.

The chain joins TRBV7-6 to TRBJ2-7, with 7 bases aligning to TRBD2. V shed 5 bases, J shed 5 bases, and the junction held 6 bases outside the gene matches. The germline V gene encodes CDR1 SGHVS and CDR2 FNYEAQ. The CDR3 is 13 amino acids. The CDR3 nucleotides are TGTGCCAGCAGCCCCGGGACTATGGACGAGCAGTACTTC. It is translated as CASSPGTMDEQYF.

A single count supports this clone. CDR3 bases: TGTGCCAGCAGTACCGGACAGACGCGCGGGGAGACCCAGTACTTC. Protein sequence: CASSTGQTRGETQYF. J is TRBJ2-5 and V is TRBV6-5; TRBD1 is a possible D gene (6 bases). The CDR3 spans 15 residues. Deletions cut 5 bases from V and 5 bases from J, with 18 bases between. Germline V gene lookup returns CDR1 MNHEY and CDR2 SVGAGI.

A few counts support this clone. The rearrangement links TRBV12-5 to TRBJ1-1; D remains ambiguous. Per the germline V gene, CDR1 is LGHNT and CDR2 is FRNRAP. The CDR3 has 12 amino acids. Trimming took off 6 bases at V and 12 bases at J, with 17 bases between the two ends. This chain's CDR3 is CASGLDNSSPFF. DNA of the CDR3: TGTGCTAGTGGCCTCGACAATTCTAGCCCTTTCTTT.